This T cell receptor (beta chain) appears in the sequencing data of a study of T cell repertoires in cytomegalovirus infection. About the research overall: Researchers turned to recently identified HLA-C-restricted CMV epitopes as well as well-studied HLA-B-restricted ones. Public signatures in TCR beta pointed to CMV infection and matching HLA type.

Study-level findings and limits: Clonotypes of TCR beta that were HLA-C-restricted and CMV-specific dominated the ex vivo response.

One entry per CDR3 protein, called by TCRdb with MiXCR from the reads. The sample carries hundreds of thousands of distinct CDR3 sequences, 25% to 35% recorded once. Concerning this clonotype itself: Its antigen is not identified.

Germline CDR1 and CDR2: SEHNR and FQNEAQ (reference sequence). Trimming took off 3 bases at V and 0 bases at J, with 18 bases between the two ends. The CDR3 length is 18 residues. The clonotype originates from a human donor in good health (CMV status not recorded). Some clones in this sample may be carry-over from other donors' samples. This sample comprised cultured PBMCs, obtained from culture after CMV antigen stimulation. The chain is built from TRBV7-9 and TRBJ2-1, with a weak D call TRBD2 (5 bases). DNA for the CDR3: TGTGCCAGCAGCTTCCTCGAAAACCCAGACTACTCCTACAATGAGCAGTTCTTC. Translation gives CASSFLENPDYSYNEQFF. The full variable domain, completed using reference TRBV7-9 and TRBJ2-1, is DTGVSQNPRHKITKRGQNVTFRCDPISEHNRLYWYRQTLGQGPEFLTYFQNEAQLEKSRLLSDRFSAERPKGSFSTLEIQRTEQGDSAMYLCASSFLENPDYSYNEQFFGPGTRLTVL.